A selection of T cell receptor beta chains follows, all from one sample in a study of lymphopenia after photon versus proton radiotherapy. Sequencing used immunoSEQ multiplex PCR; TCRdb keeps in-frame clones, though not all of them. Seen here are tens of thousands of clones, under 90% observed once, and the top ten hold roughly 3%. Sequencing used peripheral blood, obtained from a patient treated with photon-based radiotherapy. The receptor source for this set is a man aged 45-65 years with gastric cancer. The CDR3 runs from the conserved cysteine through the conserved F or W. D genes are given only for firm matches. Clone size is given for some rows only: seen once, a few or many times, or a class if the clone is expanded.

clone_size: few; v_call: TRBV7-2; d_call: TRBD2; j_call: TRBJ2-7; cdr3_nt: TGTGCCAGCAGCTTAGGGCCCGAGCGGGAGAAGACCTACGAGCAGTACTTC; cdr3_aa: CASSLGPEREKTYEQYF
clone_size: few; v_call: TRBV2; d_call: -; j_call: TRBJ1-1; cdr3_nt: TGTGCCAGCAGTGTTACTACGAACACTGAAGCTTTCTTT; cdr3_aa: CASSVTTNTEAFF
clone_size: -; v_call: TRBV5-4; d_call: -; j_call: TRBJ2-3; cdr3_nt: TGTGCCAGCAGCCTCGGACTCCTCGATACGCAGTATTTT; cdr3_aa: CASSLGLLDTQYF
clone_size: -; v_call: TRBV7-9; d_call: TRBD2; j_call: TRBJ2-3; cdr3_nt: TGTGCCAGCAGCTTAAGGAGCGGGAGAAGCCCAGATACGCAGTATTTT; cdr3_aa: CASSLRSGRSPDTQYF
clone_size: -; v_call: TRBV11-2; d_call: TRBD2; j_call: TRBJ2-2; cdr3_nt: TGTGCCAGCAGCTTAGCGGGAGGGCCTAACGGGGAGCTGTTTTTT; cdr3_aa: CASSLAGGPNGELFF
clone_size: -; v_call: TRBV28; d_call: -; j_call: TRBJ2-7; cdr3_nt: TGTGCCAGCAGTTTCTGGGGTCCCAGCTCCTACGAGCAGTACTTC; cdr3_aa: CASSFWGPSSYEQYF
clone_size: -; v_call: TRBV6-6; d_call: TRBD1; j_call: TRBJ1-3; cdr3_nt: TGTGCCAGCAGTTACGGGACAGGAGGAAACACCATATATTTT; cdr3_aa: CASSYGTGGNTIYF
clone_size: -; v_call: TRBV11-2; d_call: TRBD2; j_call: TRBJ2-7; cdr3_nt: TGTGCCAGCAGCCCCGGCTGGACTAGCGGGAGACGAGACGAGCAGTACTTC; cdr3_aa: CASSPGWTSGRRDEQYF
clone_size: -; v_call: TRBV5-6; d_call: TRBD1; j_call: TRBJ2-1; cdr3_nt: TGTGCCAGCAGTCGGGACAGGGGGTCCTACAATGAGCAGTTCTTC; cdr3_aa: CASSRDRGSYNEQFF
clone_size: -; v_call: TRBV28; d_call: -; j_call: TRBJ2-3; cdr3_nt: TGTGCCAGCAGTTTACCCGACCCACAGGGTACGCAGTATTTT; cdr3_aa: CASSLPDPQGTQYF
clone_size: few; v_call: TRBV20-1; d_call: -; j_call: TRBJ1-2; cdr3_nt: TGCAGTGCTATATCGATCTATGGCTACACCTTC; cdr3_aa: CSAISIYGYTF
clone_size: -; v_call: TRBV4-1; d_call: TRBD2; j_call: TRBJ2-6; cdr3_nt: TGCGCCAGCAGCCGGGGGGGACTAGTAGCTGGGGCCAACGTCCTGACTTTC; cdr3_aa: CASSRGGLVAGANVLTF
clone_size: -; v_call: TRBV6-5; d_call: -; j_call: TRBJ1-1; cdr3_nt: TGTGCCAGCAGTTACTCCGGGGCGCGAAGGACTGAAGCTTTCTTT; cdr3_aa: CASSYSGARRTEAFF
clone_size: -; v_call: TRBV18; d_call: TRBD1; j_call: TRBJ2-1; cdr3_nt: TGTGCCAGCTCACGTACCGGGACAGGGGACGATGAGCAGTTCTTC; cdr3_aa: CASSRTGTGDDEQFF
clone_size: -; v_call: TRBV2; d_call: TRBD2; j_call: TRBJ2-7; cdr3_nt: TGTGCCAGCAGTTCCGGGACTAGGTACGAGCAGTACTTC; cdr3_aa: CASSSGTRYEQYF
clone_size: -; v_call: TRBV6-6; d_call: TRBD1; j_call: TRBJ2-7; cdr3_nt: TGTGCCAGCAGACAGGGGGCCTACGAGCAGTACTTC; cdr3_aa: CASRQGAYEQYF
clone_size: -; v_call: TRBV7-2; d_call: TRBD1; j_call: TRBJ1-2; cdr3_nt: TGTGCCAGCAGCCCTATTGGGACAGTCTATGGCTACACCTTC; cdr3_aa: CASSPIGTVYGYTF
clone_size: -; v_call: TRBV6-6; d_call: TRBD2; j_call: TRBJ2-2; cdr3_nt: TGTGCCAGCAGTTACGAGCGGGGCGGGGAGCTGTTTTTT; cdr3_aa: CASSYERGGELFF
clone_size: -; v_call: TRBV4-1; d_call: TRBD2; j_call: TRBJ2-3; cdr3_nt: TGCGCCAGCAGCCAAGTTCCTAGCGGGAGGAGGTCAGATACGCAGTATTTT; cdr3_aa: CASSQVPSGRRSDTQYF
clone_size: -; v_call: TRBV10-1; d_call: -; j_call: TRBJ2-5; cdr3_nt: TGCGCCAGCAGTGAGTCTGCGGTACAAGAGACCCAGTACTTC; cdr3_aa: CASSESAVQETQYF
clone_size: -; v_call: TRBV5-1; d_call: -; j_call: TRBJ2-3; cdr3_nt: TGCGCCAGCAGCTTGGACCGAACAACAGATACGCAGTATTTT; cdr3_aa: CASSLDRTTDTQYF
clone_size: -; v_call: TRBV28; d_call: -; j_call: TRBJ1-1; cdr3_nt: TGTGCCAGCAGTTTAATAGGACGGACTGAAGCTTTCTTT; cdr3_aa: CASSLIGRTEAFF
clone_size: once; v_call: TRBV5-1; d_call: TRBD2; j_call: TRBJ2-1; cdr3_nt: TGCGCCAGCAGCTCCAGACTAGCGGGAGCCCCCACCAATGAGCAGTTCTTC; cdr3_aa: CASSSRLAGAPTNEQFF
clone_size: -; v_call: TRBV28; d_call: TRBD1; j_call: TRBJ1-4; cdr3_nt: TGTGCCAGCAGTTCGGGACAGAGTGAAAAACTGTTTTTT; cdr3_aa: CASSSGQSEKLFF
clone_size: -; v_call: TRBV28; d_call: -; j_call: TRBJ2-7; cdr3_nt: TGTGCCAGCACCACCCCCCTGCCAACCTACGAGCAGTACTTC; cdr3_aa: CASTTPLPTYEQYF
clone_size: -; v_call: TRBV19; d_call: TRBD2; j_call: TRBJ2-5; cdr3_nt: TGTGCCAGTAGTCAACTAGCGGGAGGGGGGGAGACCCAGTACTTC; cdr3_aa: CASSQLAGGGETQYF
clone_size: -; v_call: TRBV27; d_call: -; j_call: TRBJ2-3; cdr3_nt: TGTGCCAGCAGTACAAGGGGGACGGATAGCACAGATACGCAGTATTTT; cdr3_aa: CASSTRGTDSTDTQYF
clone_size: -; v_call: TRBV28; d_call: -; j_call: TRBJ1-5; cdr3_nt: TGTGCCAGCAGTTTCCGGGACCGCTTATCGCCCCAGCATTTT; cdr3_aa: CASSFRDRLSPQHF
clone_size: -; v_call: TRBV18; d_call: TRBD1; j_call: TRBJ1-1; cdr3_nt: TGTGCCAGCTCAGTAACAGGGGTCGTCACTGAAGCTTTCTTT; cdr3_aa: CASSVTGVVTEAFF
clone_size: once; v_call: TRBV30; d_call: TRBD2; j_call: TRBJ2-2; cdr3_nt: TGTGCCTGGAGTGGAGGGACTAGGCATGCCGGGGAGCTGTTTTTT; cdr3_aa: CAWSGGTRHAGELFF
clone_size: -; v_call: TRBV4-1; d_call: -; j_call: TRBJ2-1; cdr3_nt: TGCGCCAGCAGCCAACCAGCATACTACAATGAGCAGTTCTTC; cdr3_aa: CASSQPAYYNEQFF
clone_size: -; v_call: TRBV7-8; d_call: TRBD2; j_call: TRBJ2-1; cdr3_nt: TGTGCCAGCAGCCGAACACTAGCGGGAGTCAATGAGCAGTTCTTC; cdr3_aa: CASSRTLAGVNEQFF
clone_size: -; v_call: TRBV5-4; d_call: TRBD2; j_call: TRBJ2-5; cdr3_nt: TGTGCCAGCAGCCCCGGGACTAGCGGGAGGGCGTGGGAGACCCAGTACTTC; cdr3_aa: CASSPGTSGRAWETQYF
clone_size: once; v_call: TRBV5-6; d_call: TRBD1; j_call: TRBJ2-7; cdr3_nt: TGTGCCAGCAGCTTCCTCGGACAGGGGAAGGATGAGCAGTACTTC; cdr3_aa: CASSFLGQGKDEQYF
clone_size: -; v_call: TRBV6-5; d_call: TRBD1; j_call: TRBJ1-1; cdr3_nt: TGTGCCAGCAGGTTACAGGGGGGGAACACTGAAGCTTTCTTT; cdr3_aa: CASRLQGGNTEAFF
clone_size: once; v_call: TRBV6-1; d_call: TRBD2; j_call: TRBJ2-5; cdr3_nt: TGTGCCAGCAGTGAAAACGGGAGGTACGAAGAGACCCAGTACTTC; cdr3_aa: CASSENGRYEETQYF
clone_size: -; v_call: TRBV9; d_call: TRBD1; j_call: TRBJ2-7; cdr3_nt: TGTGCCAGCAGCGTAGGGCCGGGACAGGGGGCGGACGAGCAGTACTTC; cdr3_aa: CASSVGPGQGADEQYF
clone_size: few; v_call: TRBV11-3; d_call: TRBD2; j_call: TRBJ2-1; cdr3_nt: TGTGCCAGCAGCTTAGACGGGAGGTTAAACAATGAGCAGTTCTTC; cdr3_aa: CASSLDGRLNNEQFF
clone_size: -; v_call: TRBV10-3; d_call: TRBD1; j_call: TRBJ2-3; cdr3_nt: TGTGCCATCAGTGAGCCCCAAGGGGACAGGGGTGACGATACGCAGTATTTT; cdr3_aa: CAISEPQGDRGDDTQYF
clone_size: -; v_call: TRBV6-6; d_call: -; j_call: TRBJ2-1; cdr3_nt: TGTGCCAGCAGAGAGTGGAATGAGCAGTTCTTC; cdr3_aa: CASREWNEQFF
clone_size: -; v_call: TRBV7-8; d_call: -; j_call: TRBJ2-1; cdr3_nt: TGTGCCAGCAGCTTTCAGGGGTATGGTCTCGGCAATGAGCAGTTCTTC; cdr3_aa: CASSFQGYGLGNEQFF
clone_size: -; v_call: TRBV12-5; d_call: -; j_call: TRBJ2-5; cdr3_nt: TGTGCTAGTGCCGACGGAGTCCAAGAGACCCAGTACTTC; cdr3_aa: CASADGVQETQYF